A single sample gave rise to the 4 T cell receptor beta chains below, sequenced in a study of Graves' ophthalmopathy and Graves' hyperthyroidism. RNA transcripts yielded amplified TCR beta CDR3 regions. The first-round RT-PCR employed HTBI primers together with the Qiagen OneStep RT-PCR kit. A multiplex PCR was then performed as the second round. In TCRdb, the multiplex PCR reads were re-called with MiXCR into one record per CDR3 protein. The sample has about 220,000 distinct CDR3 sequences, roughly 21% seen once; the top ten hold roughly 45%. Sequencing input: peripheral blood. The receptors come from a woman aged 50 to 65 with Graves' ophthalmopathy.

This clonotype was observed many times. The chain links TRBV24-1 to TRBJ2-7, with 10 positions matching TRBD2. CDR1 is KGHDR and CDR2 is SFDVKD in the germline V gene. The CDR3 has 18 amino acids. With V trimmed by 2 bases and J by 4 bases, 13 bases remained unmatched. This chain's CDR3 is CATSDSSVLAGAVYEQYF. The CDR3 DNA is TGTGCCACCAGTGATTCGTCCGTGCTAGCGGGAGCAGTTTACGAGCAGTACTTC.

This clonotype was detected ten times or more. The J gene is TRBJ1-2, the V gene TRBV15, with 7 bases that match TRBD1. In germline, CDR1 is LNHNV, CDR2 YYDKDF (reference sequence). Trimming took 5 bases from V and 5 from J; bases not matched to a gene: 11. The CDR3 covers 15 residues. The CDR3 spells CATSGDRVRGYGYTF. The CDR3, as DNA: TGTGCCACCAGCGGCGACAGGGTTAGGGGGTATGGCTACACCTTC.

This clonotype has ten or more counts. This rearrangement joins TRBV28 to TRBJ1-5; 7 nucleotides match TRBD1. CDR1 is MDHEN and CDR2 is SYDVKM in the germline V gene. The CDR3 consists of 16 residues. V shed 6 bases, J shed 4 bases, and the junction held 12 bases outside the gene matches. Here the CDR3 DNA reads TGTGCCAGCAGCCCTGCCGACAGGGAGCCTAATCAGCCCCAGCATTTT. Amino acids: CASSPADREPNQPQHF.

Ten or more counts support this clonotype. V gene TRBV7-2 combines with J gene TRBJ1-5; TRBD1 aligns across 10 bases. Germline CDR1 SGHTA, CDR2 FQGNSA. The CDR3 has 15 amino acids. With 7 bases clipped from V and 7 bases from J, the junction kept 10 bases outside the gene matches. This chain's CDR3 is CASKEMRTGGQPQHF. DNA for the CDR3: TGTGCCAGCAAGGAAATGAGGACAGGGGGGCAGCCCCAGCATTTT.